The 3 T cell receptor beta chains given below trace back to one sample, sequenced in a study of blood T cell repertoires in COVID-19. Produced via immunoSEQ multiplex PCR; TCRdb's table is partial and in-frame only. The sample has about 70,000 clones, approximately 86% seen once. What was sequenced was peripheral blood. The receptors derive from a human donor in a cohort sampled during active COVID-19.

The CDR3 spells CASRHGPSGGQETQYF. The CDR3 DNA follows: TGTGCCAGCAGGCATGGGCCTAGCGGGGGCCAAGAGACCCAGTACTTC. The chain joins TRBV7-2 to TRBJ2-5, with TRBD2 matching 10 bases. CDR1 and CDR2 (germline): SGHTA, FQGNSA. This CDR3 region has 16 residues. The junction had 8 bases not matched to a gene; V was cut back by 6 bases and J by 1 base. The full variable domain, completed using reference TRBV7-2 and TRBJ2-5, is GAGVSQSPSNKVTEKGKDVELRCDPISGHTALYWYRQSLGQGLEFLIYFQGNSAPDKSGLPSDRFSAERTGGSVSTLTIQRTQQEDSAVYLCASRHGPSGGQETQYFGPGTRLLVL.

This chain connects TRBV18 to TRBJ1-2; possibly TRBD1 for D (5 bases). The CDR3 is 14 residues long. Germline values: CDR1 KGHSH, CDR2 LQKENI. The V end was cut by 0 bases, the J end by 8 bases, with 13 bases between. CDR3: CASSPPGPGLGYTF. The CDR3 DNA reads TGTGCCAGCTCACCACCGGGTCCAGGGTTGGGCTACACCTTC.

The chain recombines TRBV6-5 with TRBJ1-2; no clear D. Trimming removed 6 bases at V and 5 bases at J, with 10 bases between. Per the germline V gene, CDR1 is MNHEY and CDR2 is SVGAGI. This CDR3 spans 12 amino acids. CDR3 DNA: TGTGCCAGCAGGGCGACGGGTTATGGCTACACCTTC. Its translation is CASRATGYGYTF.